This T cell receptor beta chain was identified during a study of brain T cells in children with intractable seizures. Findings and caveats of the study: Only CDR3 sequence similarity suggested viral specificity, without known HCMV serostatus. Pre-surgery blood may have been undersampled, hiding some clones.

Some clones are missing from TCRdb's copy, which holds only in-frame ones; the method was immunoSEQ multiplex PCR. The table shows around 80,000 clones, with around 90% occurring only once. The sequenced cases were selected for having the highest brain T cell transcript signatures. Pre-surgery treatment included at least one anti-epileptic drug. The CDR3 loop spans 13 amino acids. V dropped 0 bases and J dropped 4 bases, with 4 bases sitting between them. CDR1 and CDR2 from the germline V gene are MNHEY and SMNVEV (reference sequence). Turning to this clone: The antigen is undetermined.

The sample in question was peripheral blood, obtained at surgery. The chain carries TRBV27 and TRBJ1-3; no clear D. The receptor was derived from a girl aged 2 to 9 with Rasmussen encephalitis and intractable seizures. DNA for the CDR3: TGTGCCAGCAGTTTATCTTGGGGAAACACCATATATTTT. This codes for CASSLSWGNTIYF.